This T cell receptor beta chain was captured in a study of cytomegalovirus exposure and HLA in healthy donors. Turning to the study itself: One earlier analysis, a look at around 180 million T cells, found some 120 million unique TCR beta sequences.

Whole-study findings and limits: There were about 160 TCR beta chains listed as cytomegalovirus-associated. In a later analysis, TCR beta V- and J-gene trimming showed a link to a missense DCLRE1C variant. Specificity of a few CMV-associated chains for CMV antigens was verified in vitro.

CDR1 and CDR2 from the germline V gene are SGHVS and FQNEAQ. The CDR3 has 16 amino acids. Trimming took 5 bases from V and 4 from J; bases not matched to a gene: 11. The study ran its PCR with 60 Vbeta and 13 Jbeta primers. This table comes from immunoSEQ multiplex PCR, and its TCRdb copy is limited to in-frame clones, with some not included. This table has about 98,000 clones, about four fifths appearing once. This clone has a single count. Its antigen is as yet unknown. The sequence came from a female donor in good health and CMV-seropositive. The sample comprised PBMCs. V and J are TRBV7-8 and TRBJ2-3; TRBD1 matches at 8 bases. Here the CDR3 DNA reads TGTGCCAGCAGCCCCCGGGCAGGGGGCGCCCCAGATACGCAGTATTTT. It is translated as CASSPRAGGAPDTQYF.